Listed below are T cell receptor beta chains from one sample, sequenced in a study of tumour-infiltrating T cells in Burkitt lymphoma. Some clones are missing from TCRdb's copy, which holds only in-frame ones; the method was immunoSEQ multiplex PCR. This sample has approximately 730 clones, with 95% to 97% found just once. Sequenced input: tumor tissue. These receptor sequences come from a human donor with Burkitt lymphoma. The CDR3 runs from the conserved cysteine through the conserved F or W. Fields, in order: clone size, D gene, J gene, V gene, CDR3 protein, CDR3 DNA. A D gene is named only where the DNA matches it firmly. The size of a clone is reported for some rows only, either as once, few or many, or as a class for expanded clones.

clone size: NA
D gene: NA
J gene: TRBJ2-3
V gene: TRBV6-5
CDR3 protein: CASSLREGNTQYF
CDR3 DNA: TGTGCCAGCAGCCTCAGGGAAGGGAATACGCAGTATTTT

clone size: NA
D gene: TRBD2
J gene: TRBJ2-2
V gene: TRBV28
CDR3 protein: CASSFPGTSGADTGELFF
CDR3 DNA: TGTGCCAGCAGTTTCCCCGGGACTAGCGGGGCCGACACCGGGGAGCTGTTTTTT

clone size: NA
D gene: NA
J gene: TRBJ2-3
V gene: TRBV15
CDR3 protein: CATSARRADTQYF
CDR3 DNA: TGTGCCACCAGCGCCCGCAGGGCAGATACGCAGTATTTT

clone size: few
D gene: TRBD1
J gene: TRBJ2-6
V gene: TRBV29-1
CDR3 protein: CSARTGGESGANVLTF
CDR3 DNA: TGCAGCGCCAGGACAGGGGGCGAGTCTGGGGCCAACGTCCTGACTTTC

clone size: NA
D gene: NA
J gene: TRBJ1-2
V gene: TRBV7-9
CDR3 protein: CASSFPTNYGYTF
CDR3 DNA: TGTGCCAGCAGCTTCCCGACAAACTATGGCTACACCTTC

clone size: once
D gene: NA
J gene: TRBJ2-2
V gene: TRBV29-1
CDR3 protein: CSVEVTANTGELFF
CDR3 DNA: TGCAGCGTTGAGGTTACGGCGAACACCGGGGAGCTGTTTTTT

clone size: NA
D gene: NA
J gene: TRBJ2-7
V gene: TRBV29-1
CDR3 protein: CSVERDEGGYEQYF
CDR3 DNA: TGCAGCGTTGAAAGGGACGAAGGGGGCTACGAGCAGTACTTC

clone size: NA
D gene: NA
J gene: TRBJ1-1
V gene: TRBV6-1
CDR3 protein: CASSLFLQVSTEAFF
CDR3 DNA: TGTGCCAGTAGTTTATTCCTACAGGTGAGCACTGAAGCTTTCTTT

clone size: NA
D gene: TRBD2
J gene: TRBJ2-3
V gene: TRBV5-1
CDR3 protein: CASSLSGRAELDTQYF
CDR3 DNA: TGCGCCAGCAGCTTAAGCGGGAGGGCGGAGTTAGATACGCAGTATTTT

clone size: once
D gene: NA
J gene: TRBJ1-3
V gene: TRBV10-2
CDR3 protein: CASTPMDSSGNTIYF
CDR3 DNA: TGCGCCAGTACCCCCATGGATAGCTCTGGAAACACCATATATTTT

clone size: NA
D gene: NA
J gene: TRBJ1-1
V gene: TRBV10-3
CDR3 protein: CAISASSGTIPKWAFF
CDR3 DNA: TGTGCCATCAGTGCGTCGTCCGGGACAATCCCCAAGTGGGCTTTCTTT

clone size: NA
D gene: NA
J gene: TRBJ2-1
V gene: TRBV5-1
CDR3 protein: CASSNSRHEQFF
CDR3 DNA: TGCGCCAGCAGCAACAGTCGGCATGAGCAGTTCTTC

clone size: NA
D gene: NA
J gene: TRBJ1-2
V gene: TRBV6-5
CDR3 protein: CASSYSGPRGYTF
CDR3 DNA: TGTGCCAGCAGTTATTCGGGACCGCGTGGCTACACCTTC

clone size: NA
D gene: NA
J gene: TRBJ2-1
V gene: TRBV14
CDR3 protein: CASRGAAYNEQFF
CDR3 DNA: TGTGCCAGCAGGGGGGCTGCCTACAATGAGCAGTTCTTC

clone size: NA
D gene: TRBD1
J gene: TRBJ1-2
V gene: TRBV20-1
CDR3 protein: CSPNQGEGYTF
CDR3 DNA: TGCAGCCCTAACCAGGGGGAAGGCTACACCTTC

clone size: NA
D gene: TRBD2
J gene: TRBJ2-1
V gene: TRBV10-3
CDR3 protein: CAISPGTSGGKDEQFF
CDR3 DNA: TGTGCCATCAGCCCAGGGACTAGCGGGGGAAAGGATGAGCAGTTCTTC

clone size: NA
D gene: TRBD1
J gene: TRBJ2-5
V gene: TRBV11-1
CDR3 protein: CASSPKDRGRSETQYF
CDR3 DNA: TGTGCCAGCAGCCCCAAGGACAGGGGGCGGTCGGAGACCCAGTACTTC

clone size: NA
D gene: TRBD1
J gene: TRBJ2-7
V gene: TRBV14
CDR3 protein: CASSSLTDRAYEQYF
CDR3 DNA: TGTGCCAGCAGTTCTCTGACGGACAGGGCCTACGAGCAGTACTTC

clone size: NA
D gene: NA
J gene: TRBJ2-7
V gene: TRBV25-1
CDR3 protein: CASSTVSYEQYF
CDR3 DNA: TGTGCCAGCAGTACGGTCTCCTACGAGCAGTACTTC

clone size: NA
D gene: NA
J gene: TRBJ1-1
V gene: TRBV7-9
CDR3 protein: CASSPDAGLWAFF
CDR3 DNA: TGTGCCAGCTCCCCTGACGCGGGGCTATGGGCTTTCTTT

clone size: few
D gene: NA
J gene: TRBJ1-2
V gene: TRBV2
CDR3 protein: CASSPRGAYGYTF
CDR3 DNA: TGTGCCAGCAGCCCCCGGGGGGCCTATGGCTACACCTTC

clone size: NA
D gene: NA
J gene: TRBJ1-2
V gene: TRBV25-1
CDR3 protein: CASSEWDGNYGYTF
CDR3 DNA: TGTGCCAGCAGTGAGTGGGATGGAAACTATGGCTACACCTTC

clone size: NA
D gene: NA
J gene: TRBJ2-3
V gene: TRBV2
CDR3 protein: CASSETYKTDTQYF
CDR3 DNA: TGTGCCAGCAGTGAGACGTACAAGACAGATACGCAGTATTTT

clone size: NA
D gene: NA
J gene: TRBJ1-1
V gene: TRBV27
CDR3 protein: CASSLWGTSEAFF
CDR3 DNA: TGTGCCAGCAGTTTATGGGGGACGTCTGAAGCTTTCTTT

clone size: NA
D gene: TRBD2
J gene: TRBJ2-7
V gene: TRBV18
CDR3 protein: CASSPPPGRQVSYEQYF
CDR3 DNA: TGTGCCAGCTCACCACCGCCCGGGAGGCAAGTATCCTACGAGCAGTACTTC

clone size: NA
D gene: TRBD2
J gene: TRBJ2-2
V gene: TRBV7-3
CDR3 protein: CASSSGLAGGPGTGELFF
CDR3 DNA: TGTGCCAGCAGCTCGGGACTAGCGGGAGGGCCGGGCACCGGGGAGCTGTTTTTT

clone size: NA
D gene: TRBD2
J gene: TRBJ2-2
V gene: TRBV30
CDR3 protein: CAWSGTSRTGELFF
CDR3 DNA: TGTGCCTGGAGTGGGACTAGTCGGACCGGGGAGCTGTTTTTT

clone size: NA
D gene: TRBD1
J gene: TRBJ1-1
V gene: TRBV28
CDR3 protein: CASRDRGYDTEAFF
CDR3 DNA: TGTGCCAGCAGGGACAGGGGTTACGACACTGAAGCTTTCTTT

clone size: NA
D gene: NA
J gene: TRBJ1-1
V gene: TRBV9
CDR3 protein: CASSGTPYGGTEAFF
CDR3 DNA: TGTGCCAGCAGCGGGACCCCGTATGGGGGCACTGAAGCTTTCTTT

clone size: NA
D gene: TRBD1
J gene: TRBJ1-3
V gene: TRBV9
CDR3 protein: CASSSYTGASGNTIYF
CDR3 DNA: TGTGCCAGCAGCTCCTACACAGGGGCCTCTGGAAACACCATATATTTT

clone size: NA
D gene: NA
J gene: TRBJ2-2
V gene: TRBV6-4
CDR3 protein: CASSDSSLGRENTGELFF
CDR3 DNA: TGTGCCAGCAGTGACTCCTCCCTTGGGCGGGAGAACACCGGGGAGCTGTTTTTT

clone size: NA
D gene: NA
J gene: TRBJ1-4
V gene: TRBV15
CDR3 protein: CATSIDRTNEKLFF
CDR3 DNA: TGTGCCACCAGCATCGACAGAACTAATGAAAAACTGTTTTTT

clone size: NA
D gene: NA
J gene: TRBJ1-2
V gene: TRBV29-1
CDR3 protein: CSVVGKSGGYTF
CDR3 DNA: TGCAGCGTTGTAGGGAAGAGTGGAGGCTACACCTTC

clone size: NA
D gene: TRBD1
J gene: TRBJ2-7
V gene: TRBV19
CDR3 protein: CASSMGTGYEQYF
CDR3 DNA: TGTGCCAGTAGTATGGGGACAGGCTACGAGCAGTACTTC

clone size: NA
D gene: TRBD1
J gene: TRBJ2-5
V gene: TRBV6-6
CDR3 protein: CASSLQGTETQYF
CDR3 DNA: TGTGCCAGCAGCCTACAGGGGACGGAGACCCAGTACTTC

clone size: NA
D gene: TRBD1
J gene: TRBJ2-7
V gene: TRBV6-5
CDR3 protein: CASSYSGQGAYEQYF
CDR3 DNA: TGTGCCAGCAGTTACTCCGGACAGGGGGCCTACGAGCAGTACTTC

clone size: NA
D gene: NA
J gene: TRBJ2-2
V gene: TRBV19
CDR3 protein: CASSGAGELFF
CDR3 DNA: TGTGCCAGTTCGGGTGCCGGGGAGCTGTTTTTT

clone size: NA
D gene: NA
J gene: TRBJ2-7
V gene: TRBV6-5
CDR3 protein: CASRHRDSYEQYF
CDR3 DNA: TGTGCCAGCAGGCACAGGGACTCCTACGAGCAGTACTTC

clone size: NA
D gene: NA
J gene: TRBJ2-5
V gene: TRBV9
CDR3 protein: CASSDSGSPQETQYF
CDR3 DNA: TGTGCCAGCAGCGATAGCGGCTCCCCCCAAGAGACCCAGTACTTC

clone size: NA
D gene: TRBD2
J gene: TRBJ2-2
V gene: TRBV2
CDR3 protein: CATRGGSLNTGELFF
CDR3 DNA: TGTGCCACCCGGGGCGGGAGCCTGAACACCGGGGAGCTGTTTTTT

clone size: NA
D gene: NA
J gene: TRBJ2-4
V gene: TRBV5-6
CDR3 protein: CASSLDGWERDIQYF
CDR3 DNA: TGTGCCAGCAGCTTGGATGGGTGGGAGCGGGACATTCAGTACTTC

clone size: NA
D gene: TRBD1
J gene: TRBJ2-3
V gene: TRBV27
CDR3 protein: CASSLRTGEGLDTQYF
CDR3 DNA: TGTGCCAGCAGCCTCCGGACAGGGGAAGGACTGGATACGCAGTATTTT

clone size: NA
D gene: TRBD2
J gene: TRBJ2-1
V gene: TRBV7-2
CDR3 protein: CASSLQSGLEAYNEQFF
CDR3 DNA: TGTGCCAGCAGCTTACAGTCCGGACTAGAGGCCTACAATGAGCAGTTCTTC

clone size: NA
D gene: TRBD1
J gene: TRBJ2-3
V gene: TRBV19
CDR3 protein: CASSTRTGGPTDTQYF
CDR3 DNA: TGTGCCAGTAGTACTCGGACAGGGGGCCCCACAGATACGCAGTATTTT

clone size: NA
D gene: NA
J gene: TRBJ2-6
V gene: TRBV19
CDR3 protein: CATRRGPFSGANVLTF
CDR3 DNA: TGTGCCACCCGAAGGGGCCCGTTCTCTGGGGCCAACGTCCTGACTTTC

clone size: NA
D gene: TRBD1
J gene: TRBJ2-1
V gene: TRBV5-1
CDR3 protein: CASSRGDSSYNEQFF
CDR3 DNA: TGCGCCAGCAGCAGAGGGGACAGCTCCTACAATGAGCAGTTCTTC

clone size: once
D gene: TRBD1
J gene: TRBJ1-5
V gene: TRBV7-2
CDR3 protein: CASSLVGGAERGNQPQHF
CDR3 DNA: TGTGCCAGCAGCTTAGTAGGGGGCGCTGAGAGAGGCAATCAGCCCCAGCATTTT

clone size: NA
D gene: TRBD2
J gene: TRBJ2-1
V gene: TRBV7-8
CDR3 protein: CASSELAGALSGSEQFF
CDR3 DNA: TGTGCCAGCAGCGAACTAGCGGGAGCTCTGAGCGGTAGTGAGCAGTTCTTC

clone size: NA
D gene: NA
J gene: TRBJ2-2
V gene: TRBV5-1
CDR3 protein: CASSLWPGELFF
CDR3 DNA: TGCGCCAGCAGCTTGTGGCCCGGGGAGCTGTTTTTT

clone size: NA
D gene: TRBD1
J gene: TRBJ2-1
V gene: TRBV4-1
CDR3 protein: CASSQGGTGVGPNEQFF
CDR3 DNA: TGCGCCAGCAGCCAAGGCGGGACAGGGGTCGGTCCCAATGAGCAGTTCTTC

clone size: NA
D gene: NA
J gene: TRBJ2-5
V gene: TRBV23-1
CDR3 protein: CASSRTGDRETQYF
CDR3 DNA: TGCGCCAGCAGTCGGACTGGTGATCGAGAGACCCAGTACTTC

clone size: NA
D gene: NA
J gene: TRBJ2-5
V gene: TRBV4-1
CDR3 protein: CASSRSRGSQETQYF
CDR3 DNA: TGCGCCAGCAGCCGGTCAAGGGGAAGCCAAGAGACCCAGTACTTC

clone size: NA
D gene: NA
J gene: TRBJ2-1
V gene: TRBV11-2
CDR3 protein: CASSLGPIVYNEQFF
CDR3 DNA: TGTGCCAGCAGCTTAGGCCCCATAGTCTACAATGAGCAGTTCTTC

clone size: NA
D gene: NA
J gene: TRBJ2-1
V gene: TRBV19
CDR3 protein: CASRGVRSNNEQFF
CDR3 DNA: TGTGCCAGTAGGGGGGTTCGGTCGAACAATGAGCAGTTCTTC

clone size: NA
D gene: NA
J gene: TRBJ1-2
V gene: TRBV7-2
CDR3 protein: CASSSYQGGYTF
CDR3 DNA: TGTGCCAGCAGCTCATATCAAGGTGGCTACACCTTC

clone size: NA
D gene: TRBD1
J gene: TRBJ2-7
V gene: TRBV29-1
CDR3 protein: CSARTGGFGEQYF
CDR3 DNA: TGCAGCGCCCGGACAGGGGGTTTCGGCGAGCAGTACTTC

clone size: NA
D gene: TRBD1
J gene: TRBJ1-1
V gene: TRBV5-6
CDR3 protein: CASRPRGQENTEAFF
CDR3 DNA: TGTGCCAGCAGACCGCGCGGACAGGAGAACACTGAAGCTTTCTTT

clone size: NA
D gene: NA
J gene: TRBJ1-1
V gene: TRBV7-9
CDR3 protein: CASSPLTATDRAVLFGAFF
CDR3 DNA: TGTGCCAGCAGCCCTCTAACGGCCACAGACCGGGCGGTCTTGTTTGGAGCTTTCTTT

clone size: NA
D gene: NA
J gene: TRBJ1-4
V gene: TRBV5-5
CDR3 protein: CASRSQMLGEKLFF
CDR3 DNA: TGTGCCAGCAGGTCACAGATGTTAGGGGAAAAACTGTTTTTT